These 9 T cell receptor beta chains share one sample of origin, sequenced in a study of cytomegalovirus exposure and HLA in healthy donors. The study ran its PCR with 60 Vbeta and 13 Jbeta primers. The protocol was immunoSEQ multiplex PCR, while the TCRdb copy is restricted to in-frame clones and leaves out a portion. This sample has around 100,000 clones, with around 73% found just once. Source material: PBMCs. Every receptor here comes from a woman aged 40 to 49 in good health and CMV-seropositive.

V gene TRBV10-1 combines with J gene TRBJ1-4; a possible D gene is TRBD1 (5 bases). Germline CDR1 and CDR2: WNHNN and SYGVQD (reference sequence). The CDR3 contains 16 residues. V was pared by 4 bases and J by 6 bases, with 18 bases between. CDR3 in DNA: TGCGCCAGCAGTGGAGGGACCGCTCCGGGGGATGAAAAACTGTTTTTT. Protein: CASSGGTAPGDEKLFF.

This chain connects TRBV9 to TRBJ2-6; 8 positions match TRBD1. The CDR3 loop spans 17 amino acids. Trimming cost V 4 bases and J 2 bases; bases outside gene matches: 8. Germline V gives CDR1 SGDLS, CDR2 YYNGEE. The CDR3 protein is CASSPRDRPPGANVLTF. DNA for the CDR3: TGTGCCAGCAGCCCGAGGGACAGGCCACCTGGGGCCAACGTCCTGACTTTC.

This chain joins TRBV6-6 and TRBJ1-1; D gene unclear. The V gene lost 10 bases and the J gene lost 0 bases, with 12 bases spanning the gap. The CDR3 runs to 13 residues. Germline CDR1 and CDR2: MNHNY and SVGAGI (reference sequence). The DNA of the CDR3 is TGTGCCACCATGCGGGCCATGAACACTGAAGCTTTCTTT. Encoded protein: CATMRAMNTEAFF.

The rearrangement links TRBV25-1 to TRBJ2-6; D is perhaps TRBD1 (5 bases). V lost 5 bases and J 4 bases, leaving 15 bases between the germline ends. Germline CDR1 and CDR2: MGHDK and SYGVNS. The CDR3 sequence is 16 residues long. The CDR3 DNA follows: TGTGCCAGCAGTCCACCCGGAACAGGAGGGGCCAACGTCCTGACTTTC. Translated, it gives CASSPPGTGGANVLTF.

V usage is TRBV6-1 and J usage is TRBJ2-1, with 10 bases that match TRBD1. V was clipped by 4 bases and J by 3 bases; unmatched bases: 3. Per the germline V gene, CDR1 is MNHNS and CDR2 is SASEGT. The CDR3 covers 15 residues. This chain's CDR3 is CASSGDRGFYNEQFF. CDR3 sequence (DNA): TGTGCCAGCAGTGGGGACAGGGGTTTCTACAATGAGCAGTTCTTC.

CDR3: CASSQEEGGTNEKLFF. Here the CDR3 DNA reads TGCGCCAGCAGCCAAGAAGAAGGGGGAACTAATGAAAAACTGTTTTTT. The chain links TRBV4-1 to TRBJ1-4; TRBD1 is a possible D gene (6 bases). CDR1 and CDR2 (germline): MGHRA, YSYEKL. Trimming removed 0 bases at V and 1 base at J, with 9 bases between. This CDR3 spans 16 amino acids.

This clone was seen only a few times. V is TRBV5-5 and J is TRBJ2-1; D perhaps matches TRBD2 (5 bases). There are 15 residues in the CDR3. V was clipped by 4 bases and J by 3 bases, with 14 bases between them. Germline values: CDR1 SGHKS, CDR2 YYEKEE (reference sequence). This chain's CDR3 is CASSPRTGNYNEQFF. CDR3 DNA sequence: TGTGCCAGCAGCCCTCGGACTGGAAACTACAATGAGCAGTTCTTC.

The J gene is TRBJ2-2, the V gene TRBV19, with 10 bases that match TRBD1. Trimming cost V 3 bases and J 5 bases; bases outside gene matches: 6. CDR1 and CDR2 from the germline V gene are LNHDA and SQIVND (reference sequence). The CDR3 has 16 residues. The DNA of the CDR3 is TGTGCCAGTAGTATGGGACAGGGGAGGGAAACCGGGGAGCTGTTTTTT. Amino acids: CASSMGQGRETGELFF.

The CDR3: CASSSDRGNQPQHF. The CDR3 DNA reads TGTGCCAGCAGCTCGGACAGGGGCAATCAGCCCCAGCATTTT. The chain carries TRBV5-8 and TRBJ1-5; 8 nucleotides match TRBD1. Germline CDR1 is SGHTS and CDR2 is YDEGEE. The CDR3 runs 14 residues. The V and J ends lost 3 bases and 2 bases, in that order; junction bases with no gene match: 1. The full variable domain, its missing parts supplied by reference TRBV5-8 and TRBJ1-5, is EAGVTQSPTHLIKTRGQQATLRCSPISGHTSVYWYQQALGLGLQFLLWYDEGEERNRGNFPPRFSGRQFPNYSSELNVNALELEDSALYLCASSSDRGNQPQHFGDGTRLSIL.